The TCR beta chain described here comes from a study of shared clonotypes between healthy human individuals (dated by TCRdb to the early 2020s). Notes on the research overall: The cohort comprised two women and a few men aged 18 to 49 years. For each donor, three plates each were used for CD4 naive and CD4 memory, two plates were used for CD8 naive, and one plate was used for CD8 memory. Blood TCR repertoires of five healthy adults were deeply sequenced to estimate repertoire size and the extent of clonotype sharing between individuals. To increase sequencing depth and limit assay-specific biases, TCR repertoire library preparation and sequencing were carried out by different laboratories using diverse techniques. Per donor, leukapheresis produced somewhere between about 0.94 and 10 billion PBMCs. What the authors observed across the whole study: Even with the large sequencing depth, rarefaction of the sorted-subset datasets indicated that sequencing was incomplete. Only blood was sampled, and tissue TCR repertoires likely differ from those in blood. Across several donors, roughly 5.1% of naive CD4, roughly 3.4% of naive CD8, 2.3% of memory CD4, and under 0.45% of memory CD8 clonotypes were shared. Compared with non-shared clonotypes, the clonotypes found in all four sorted-subset donors had higher generation probabilities. Pairwise subsampling indicated that sequencing depth was expected to affect the degree of clonotype sharing among donors. Larger estimated clonotype richness was generally found for naive subsets than for memory subsets. Because the study included only a small number of donors, the genetic and exposure-history diversity represented was limited.

This clone was counted a single time. Its antigen is currently not known. No clone much larger than this one lies a single base away; base qualities are absent. CD8 naive samples were obtained by positive selection for CCR7 among CD45RO-negative cells, yielding a CD45RA+CCR7+ population from which TemRA cells were excluded. Healthy HIV-negative adults with no recently reported acute infections or vaccinations were included as donors. Every donor was a Caucasian adult residing in Nashville, Tennessee, USA. Blood was collected by leukapheresis, and PBMCs were isolated by Ficoll-Histopaque density gradient centrifugation and then cryopreserved in liquid nitrogen vapor phase. Analytical flow cytometry was used to check the purity and quantity of each magnetically sorted T cell population. Genomic DNA was isolated from each sorted fraction and quantified by UV absorbance on a Nanodrop 2000c. The CDR3 numbers 20 residues from cysteine through phenylalanine. Just the 60-base CDR3 DNA is kept, in frame starting at base 1. The germline V gene supplies CDR1 LGHNA and CDR2 YNFKEQ. V is trimmed back by 1 base and J by 0 bases, and the junction contains 14 bases that no gene match accounts for.

TCR CDR3 regions were amplified from genomic DNA by multiplex PCR using the deep immunoSEQ assay. Genomic DNA extracted from each cell subset was distributed evenly over all wells of several immunoSEQ 96-well plates, and each plate served as one replicate. For sorted subsets, approximately 200 ng of genomic DNA, equivalent to about 30,000 T cell genomes, went into each replicate PCR. Purified libraries were measured with a Qubit 3.0 fluorometer, size-checked on a Bioanalyzer 2100, and measured again with the KAPA Library Quantification kit. A separate single-read 150-cycle Illumina NextSeq 550 flow cell was used to sequence each immunoSEQ 96-well plate. Processing in the source paper ran as follows. Because only junctional sequences without quality scores were contained in the immunoSEQ output, filtering matching that applied to full-length reads could not be performed. To assign V/J genes and CDR3, sequences were annotated using PyIR, a Python wrapper for IgBLAST v1.9, with IMGT germline references. Reads were filtered out if the reads had weak V/J assignments (E-value above 1e-6), no CDR3, stop codons, out-of-frame junctions, or ambiguous translated residues. V3J clonotypes were defined as sequences sharing an identical inferred V gene, J gene, and CDR3 amino acid sequence. Percentage overlap between repertoires was computed as shared unique clonotypes divided by the size of the smaller repertoire. Richness of each repertoire was evaluated using RTK rarefaction, the Chao1 estimator, and Recon v2.1 estimates of unobserved clonotypes. Generation probabilities were computed with OLGA for all TCRbeta clonotypes obtained by the gDNA method from a few donors. The table comes from immuneACCESS by way of TCRdb, which keeps in-frame sequences with V and J called. Part of the clones is missing from these tables; in studies checked, under half for an unresolved V gene and the rest for unknown reasons. Clone size and the V and J calls come from that table; the DNA yielded D and trimming. The sample profile shows about 2.1 million clones; just under 95% of them were found once. More than 1.5% of the sample lies in the top ten.

The TCR sequence derives from a man aged 18 to 30 in good health. Some clones in this sample may be carry-over from other donors' samples. Material for sequencing was naive CD8+ T cells from PBMCs. The sample's cell subset or site label, in plain terms: CD45RA+CCR7+. The receptor chain draws on TRBV4-2 and TRBJ2-2; the junction holds 7 bases that match TRBD2. The CDR3 amino acid sequence is: CASSQARRFWLAANTGELFF. The DNA sequence is TGTGCCAGCAGCCAAGCCCGACGGTTTTGGCTAGCGGCGAACACCGGGGAGCTGTTTTTT.